This entry lists 26 T cell receptor beta chains sequenced from one sample in a study of blood T cell repertoires in COVID-19. The assay was immunoSEQ multiplex PCR, and TCRdb's table has in-frame clones only and misses some. The sample lists about 140,000 clones; just under 85% were seen once. The sample taken for sequencing was PBMCs or T cells enriched from blood (not recorded which). The receptor source for this set is a woman aged 50 to 60 with acute COVID-19.

The CDR3 reads CASTQTDGGYTF. The CDR3 nucleotides read TGTGCCAGCACCCAGACAGACGGGGGCTACACCTTC. The chain is built from TRBV5-4 and TRBJ1-2; a possible D gene is TRBD1 (5 bases). The CDR3 consists of 12 residues. Germline loops: CDR1 SGHNT, CDR2 YYREEE (reference sequence). Trimming left V 6 bases short and J 8 bases short, with 14 bases between.

The chain carries TRBV10-3 and TRBJ2-1, with 8 bases lining up with TRBD2. CDR3 length: 15 residues. The germline CDR1 and CDR2 sequences are ENHRY and SYGVKD. J was trimmed by 9 bases and V by 0 bases; bases with no gene match: 7. The CDR3 sequence: CAISESDGRAGEQFF. For the CDR3, the DNA is TGTGCCATCAGTGAGTCCGACGGGAGGGCCGGTGAGCAGTTCTTC.

V is TRBV10-2 and J is TRBJ2-7; 9 nucleotides align to TRBD1. V was clipped by 6 bases and J by 2 bases; unmatched bases: 11. This CDR3 is built from 16 residues. Per the germline V gene, CDR1 is WSHSY and CDR2 is SAAADI. CDR3 bases: TGCGCCAGCAGCGCGATGGGACAGGGTACAGCCTACGAGCAGTACTTC. This encodes CASSAMGQGTAYEQYF.

The chain uses TRBV5-1 and TRBJ2-2; D gene uncertain. In germline, CDR1 is SGHRS, CDR2 YFSETQ. This CDR3 has 14 residues. Trimming took off 4 bases at V and 1 base at J, with 8 bases between the two ends. CDR3 nucleotide sequence: TGCGCCAGCAGCCAGACGGGGAACACCGGGGAGCTGTTTTTT. Protein sequence: CASSQTGNTGELFF.

V gene TRBV9 combines with J gene TRBJ2-3, with TRBD2 matching 13 bases. The CDR3 sequence is 19 residues long. Unmatched junction bases numbered 9, after V lost 0 bases and J lost 2 bases. The V gene's germline CDR1 is SGDLS and CDR2 YYNGEE. CDR3 DNA: TGTGCCAGCAGCGTAGGACTAGCGGGAGGCGAAGCTTACACAGATACGCAGTATTTT. This sequence encodes CASSVGLAGGEAYTDTQYF.

This chain connects TRBV30 to TRBJ1-5, with 9 bases lining up with TRBD1. Germline values: CDR1 GTSNPN, CDR2 SVGIG (reference sequence). The CDR3 is made up of 15 amino acids. With 2 bases clipped from V and 2 bases from J, the junction kept 4 bases outside the gene matches. The CDR3 bases are TGTGCCTGGAGTACGGGACAGGGAGGCAATCAGCCCCAGCATTTT. This gives the protein CAWSTGQGGNQPQHF. Full variable domain (missing parts from reference TRBV30 and TRBJ1-5): SQTIHQWPATLVQPVGSPLSLECTVEGTSNPNLYWYRQAAGRGLQLLFYSVGIGQISSEVPQNLSASRPQDRQFILSSKKLLLSDSGFYLCAWSTGQGGNQPQHFGDGTRLSIL.

V usage is TRBV6-2 or TRBV6-3 and J usage is TRBJ2-7; TRBD1 aligns across 8 bases. Germline lookup yields CDR1 MNHEY and CDR2 SVGEGT. The trim removed 6 bases at V and 0 bases at J, leaving 7 bases unmatched. CDR3 length: 15 residues. The CDR3 DNA follows: TGTGCCAGCAGCGGTAGAGGACAGGGCTCCTACGAGCAGTACTTC. It specifies CASSGRGQGSYEQYF.

This sequence joins TRBV7-2 and TRBJ2-1; possibly TRBD1 for D (5 bases). There are 14 residues in the CDR3. The germline V and J ends were trimmed by 0 bases and 10 bases, with 13 bases remaining between them. Germline V lookup: CDR1 SGHTA, CDR2 FQGNSA. DNA for the CDR3: TGTGCCAGCAGCTTAGCAGGCAGCTCAGGGGAGCAGTTCTTC. Amino acids: CASSLAGSSGEQFF.

This chain uses TRBV6-5 with TRBJ1-3, with 10 bases lining up with TRBD1. The CDR3 is 14 amino acids. In germline, CDR1 is MNHEY, CDR2 SVGAGI. V lost 6 bases to trimming and J lost 2 bases; unmatched junction nucleotides: 1. The CDR3 bases are TGTGCCAGCAGGGGACAGGGGCCTGGAAACACCATATATTTT. The encoded protein is CASRGQGPGNTIYF.

This chain links TRBV2 with TRBJ1-6, with 7 positions matching TRBD1. The V gene's germline CDR1 is SNHLY and CDR2 FYNNEI. This CDR3 is 16 amino acids long. V was pared by 4 bases and J by 5 bases, with 8 bases of the junction left unmatched. CDR3: CASSVREGTDNSPLHF. The CDR3 DNA is TGTGCCAGCAGTGTACGGGAAGGGACAGATAATTCACCCCTCCACTTT.

V gene TRBV3-1 (or the pseudogene TRBV3-2) combines with J gene TRBJ1-2, with a tentative D call TRBD1 (5 bases). Trimming removed 2 bases at V and 6 bases at J, with 13 bases between. This CDR3 comprises 14 residues. The germline CDR1 and CDR2 sequences are LGHDT and YNNKEL (reference sequence). The CDR3 loop reads CASSQLGVGDGYTF. The DNA for the CDR3 is TGTGCCAGCAGCCAACTAGGGGTAGGGGATGGCTACACCTTC.

The CDR3 sequence is CASSQDSGSIDTQYF. CDR3 DNA sequence: TGCGCCAGCAGCCAAGATAGCGGGAGTATAGATACGCAGTATTTT. The rearrangement links TRBV4-1 to TRBJ2-3, with TRBD2 identical over 9 bases. The CDR3 sequence is 15 residues long. V shed 0 bases and J 5 bases; nucleotides not matched to a gene: 3. Germline V lookup: CDR1 MGHRA, CDR2 YSYEKL.

The chain employs TRBV29-1 and TRBJ2-4; perhaps TRBD1 as D (7 bases). Trimming pared 3 bases from V and 7 bases from J, leaving 13 bases between. The CDR3 consists of 13 residues. Per the germline V gene, CDR1 is SQVTM and CDR2 is ANQGSEA. CDR3 residues: CSVEVRGVNIQYF. In DNA, the CDR3 is TGCAGCGTTGAGGTCAGGGGGGTGAACATTCAGTACTTC.

The chain combines TRBV6-2 or TRBV6-3 with TRBJ2-7; D possibly corresponds to TRBD2 (5 bases). The germline gives CDR1 MNHEY, CDR2 SVGEGT. CDR3 length: 12 residues. Trimming removed 4 bases from V and 4 bases from J, with 8 bases in between. CDR3 nucleotide sequence: TGTGCCAGCAGTTCCCTAGCATACGAGCAGTACTTC. Protein: CASSSLAYEQYF.

J is TRBJ1-6 and V is TRBV11-3; perhaps TRBD1 as D (5 bases). The CDR3 runs to 16 residues. Germline lookup yields CDR1 SGHNT and CDR2 YENEEA. The V end was cut by 1 base, the J end by 6 bases, with 13 bases between. This chain's CDR3 is CASSLGSGGANSPLHF. The CDR3 DNA reads as TGTGCCAGCAGCTTAGGGAGCGGGGGAGCTAATTCACCCCTCCACTTT.

Written as DNA, the CDR3 is TGTGCCACCAGTGATTTAGAGGGTTTGACAGGATACTATGGCTACACCTTC. Protein: CATSDLEGLTGYYGYTF. V and J are TRBV24-1 and TRBJ1-2; D is perhaps TRBD1 (6 bases). CDR3 length: 17 amino acids. Germline loops: CDR1 KGHDR, CDR2 SFDVKD. V was trimmed by 1 base and J by 3 bases, leaving 17 bases between them.

As regards this clone: At the DNA level, this CDR3 is encoded by other sequences in the same sample as well. The rearrangement uses TRBV2 and TRBJ2-1; 13 bases fit TRBD2. V was clipped by 5 bases and J by 10 bases; unmatched bases: 8. This CDR3 comprises 15 residues. Germline loops: CDR1 SNHLY, CDR2 FYNNEI. The CDR3 spells CASSQLAGGGGEQFF. For the CDR3, the DNA is TGTGCCAGCAGTCAACTAGCGGGAGGGGGGGGCGAGCAGTTCTTC.

The V gene is TRBV7-3, the J gene TRBJ2-1, with 7 bases identical to TRBD2. Germline-derived CDR1 and CDR2 are SGHTA and FQGTGA. This CDR3 is 15 amino acids long. V was clipped by 5 bases and J by 3 bases; unmatched bases: 7. The CDR3 DNA sequence: TGTGCCAGCAGCAAAGATCTAGCGGACTACAATGAGCAGTTCTTC. Its protein product is CASSKDLADYNEQFF.

The gene calls are TRBV29-1 and TRBJ2-4; TRBD2 matches at 7 bases. CDR1 SQVTM and CDR2 ANQGSEA come from the germline V gene. The CDR3 is made up of 13 amino acids. V shed 7 bases, J shed 0 bases, and the junction held 3 bases outside the gene matches. CDR3 amino acids: CSARGVAKNIQYF. DNA of the CDR3: TGCAGCGCCCGGGGGGTAGCCAAAAACATTCAGTACTTC.

The chain is built from TRBV9 and TRBJ2-2; weak D call: TRBD2 (5 bases). Germline CDR1 SGDLS, CDR2 YYNGEE. Between the trimmed V and J ends, which lost 4 bases and 7 bases, there was a span of 11 bases. This CDR3 is 13 amino acids long. CDR3 loop: CASSFGLYGELFF. The CDR3 nucleotides read TGTGCCAGCAGCTTCGGACTGTACGGGGAGCTGTTTTTT.

This CDR3 reads CASSRGLGAETQYF. Here the CDR3 DNA reads TGTGCCAGCAGCAGAGGACTGGGGGCGGAGACCCAGTACTTC. The V gene is TRBV25-1, the J gene TRBJ2-5; D is perhaps TRBD1 (6 bases). The CDR3 extends over 14 amino acids. Looked up from germline, CDR1 is MGHDK and CDR2 is SYGVNS. V lost 6 bases and J lost 5, with 16 bases in between.

The V gene is TRBV10-3, the J gene TRBJ1-4, with D perhaps matching TRBD1 (5 bases). The V gene's germline CDR1 is ENHRY and CDR2 SYGVKD. V shed 0 bases and J shed 5 bases, with 7 bases lying between them. CDR3 length: 14 residues. The CDR3: CAISESGGNEKLFF. The CDR3 DNA follows: TGTGCCATCAGTGAGTCTGGGGGGAATGAAAAACTGTTTTTT.

The V call is TRBV11-2, the J call TRBJ2-7; TRBD1 aligns across 11 bases. The CDR3 is made up of 18 amino acids. The germline gives CDR1 SGHAT, CDR2 FQNNGV. The V gene end was trimmed by 5 bases and the J gene end by 2 bases; junction bases not matched to a gene: 14. The CDR3 spells CASSQLKGGGQGAYEQYF. The DNA for the CDR3 is TGTGCCAGCAGCCAGCTAAAGGGCGGGGGACAGGGGGCCTACGAGCAGTACTTC.

This chain joins TRBV27 and TRBJ2-1, with TRBD1 matching 9 bases. Germline CDR1 reads MNHEY; CDR2 reads SMNVEV (reference sequence). There are 13 residues in the CDR3. V gave up 6 bases and J gave up 8 bases; unmatched junction bases: 5. This CDR3 is CASSRDRDDEQFF. The CDR3 bases are TGTGCCAGCAGCCGGGACAGGGACGATGAGCAGTTCTTC.

Only a few counts were recorded for this clone. This chain joins TRBV5-1 and TRBJ2-3; the match to TRBD2 covers 9 bases. There are 18 residues in the CDR3. J gave up 5 bases and V 0 bases, and 13 bases lay outside the gene matches. In germline, CDR1 is SGHRS, CDR2 YFSETQ. CDR3 residues: CASSLARAGGRAVDTQYF. In DNA form, the CDR3 reads TGCGCCAGCAGCTTGGCGCGAGCGGGCGGGAGGGCCGTAGATACGCAGTATTTT.

The chain combines TRBV5-1 with TRBJ2-2; 9 bases match TRBD2. The germline V gene has CDR1 SGHRS and CDR2 YFSETQ. This CDR3 is 14 amino acids long. V shed 6 bases, J shed 6 bases, and the junction held 6 bases outside the gene matches. CDR3 sequence (DNA): TGCGCCAGCAAGGCGGGAGGGGATGCCGGGGAGCTGTTTTTT. Encoded protein: CASKAGGDAGELFF.